The T cell receptor beta chain under discussion was sequenced for a study of immune cell composition in non-small cell lung cancer. Study observations and caveats: It was not proven that tumour-reactive clones equal dominant tumour-associated clones.

CDR3 length: 15 residues. The germline gives CDR1 ENHRY, CDR2 SYGVKD. The V and J ends lost 4 bases and 3 bases respectively, with 12 bases between them. Normal lung sampling was at least 3 cm from the tumour, as distant as possible. Remarks on this clone: Its antigen is unidentified.

Some clones are missing from TCRdb's copy, which holds only in-frame ones; the method was immunoSEQ multiplex PCR. The sample has about 3,500 clones, more than 65% seen once. This sequence joins TRBV10-3 and TRBJ2-2, with D perhaps TRBD1 (6 bases). The clonotype comes from a human donor with non-small cell lung cancer. The source material was non-adjacent lung tissue. Here the CDR3 DNA reads TGTGCCATCAGTGGAGGGACAACCTACACCGGGGAGCTGTTTTTT. Protein: CAISGGTTYTGELFF.